These 18 T cell receptor beta chains share one sample of origin, sequenced in a study of T cells after yellow fever vaccination. MiXCR, applied by TCRdb to the 5' RACE reads, yields one record per CDR3 protein. Among about 340,000 distinct CDR3 sequences listed, 7.5% to 9% were seen once. The sequencing used PBMCs, collected on the day of the first yellow fever vaccination. The source is a man aged 18-30 years who received the YFV17D yellow fever vaccine.

This clonotype came up a few times. The rearrangement uses TRBV4-1 and TRBJ2-3; 7 bases line up with TRBD1. This CDR3 comprises 15 residues. V lost 5 bases and J lost 0; bases outside the gene matches: 5. Germline V gene sequence: CDR1 MGHRA, CDR2 YSYEKL. CDR3 nucleotide sequence: TGCGCCAGCAGCATGTACAGGGGTAGCACAGATACGCAGTATTTT. Encoded protein: CASSMYRGSTDTQYF.

This clonotype was observed a handful of times. The V and J genes are TRBV29-1 and TRBJ2-1, with TRBD2 matching over 7 bases. Per the germline V gene, CDR1 is SQVTM and CDR2 is ANQGSEA. This CDR3 is built from 12 residues. V gave up 7 bases and J gave up 6 bases; unmatched junction bases: 6. CDR3 protein: CSARDYSNEQFF. The CDR3 region has the DNA TGCAGCGCCCGGGACTACTCCAATGAGCAGTTCTTC.

This clonotype was seen ten or more times. The chain recombines TRBV12-3 or TRBV12-4 with TRBJ1-1; D perhaps matches TRBD1 (6 bases). Trimming stripped 6 bases from V and 0 bases from J, with 14 bases between. This CDR3 has 15 amino acids. Here the CDR3 reads CASRPGHNMNTEAFF. As DNA, the CDR3 is TGTGCCAGCAGACCGGGACATAACATGAACACTGAAGCTTTCTTT.

The rearrangement links TRBV5-6 to TRBJ2-7; D is possibly TRBD1 or TRBD2 (5 bases each). The CDR3 sequence is 17 residues long. V was pared by 7 bases and J by 0 bases, with 23 bases between. Germline loops: CDR1 SGHDT, CDR2 YYEEEE. The CDR3 coding sequence is TGTGCCAGCCAGCTTGGGAGCGGCAGGGCTCGCTCCTACGAGCAGTACGTC. Protein sequence: CASQLGSGRARSYEQYV.

The chain recombines TRBV29-1 with TRBJ2-7; D not resolved. CDR1 SQVTM and CDR2 ANQGSEA come from the germline V gene. The CDR3 sequence is 12 residues long. Trimming stripped 6 bases from V and 1 base from J, with 10 bases between. The CDR3 coding sequence is TGCAGCGTCCTTGTAGGGTCCTACGAGCAGTACTTC. Translation gives CSVLVGSYEQYF.

This clonotype was seen a few times. This chain connects TRBV5-4 to TRBJ2-3; tentatively, D is TRBD1 or TRBD2 (7 bases each). Per the germline V gene, CDR1 is SGHNT and CDR2 is YYREEE (reference sequence). The CDR3 runs 18 residues. The germline V and J ends were trimmed by 0 bases and 4 bases, with 21 bases remaining between them. This chain's CDR3 is CASSLVAGGAQLADTQYF. The DNA of the CDR3 is TGTGCCAGCAGCTTGGTAGCAGGGGGGGCCCAATTAGCAGATACGCAGTATTTT.

V gene TRBV13 combines with J gene TRBJ1-2; possibly TRBD1 for D (6 bases). CDR1 is PRHDT, CDR2 FYEKMQ, per germline (reference sequence). This CDR3 contains 13 residues. The V and J ends lost 2 bases and 8 bases respectively, with 12 bases between them. Here the CDR3 DNA reads TGTGCCAGCAGCTTATGGGGGGCGCAGGGCTACACCTTC. Residues: CASSLWGAQGYTF.

A single count supports this clonotype. The chain uses TRBV5-4 and TRBJ2-5; 7 positions agree with TRBD2. The CDR3 sequence is 15 residues long. The germline CDR1 and CDR2 sequences are SGHNT and YYREEE (reference sequence). Trimming at V came to 4 bases and at J to 5 bases, leaving 11 bases not matched to a gene. The CDR3 nucleotides read TGTGCCAGCAGCGCAACGAAGGGAGGGGCCGAGACCCAGTACTTC. It specifies CASSATKGGAETQYF.

The DNA of the CDR3 is TGTGCCAGTAGTATGCGGACAGGCGGTTTAAACACTGAAGCTTTCTTT. Residues: CASSMRTGGLNTEAFF. The rearrangement uses TRBV19 and TRBJ1-1; 7 bases align to TRBD1. V was clipped by 3 bases and J by 2 bases; unmatched bases: 9. CDR1 and CDR2 (germline): LNHDA, SQIVND (reference sequence). The CDR3 runs 16 residues.

This clonotype came up a few times. This rearrangement joins TRBV7-8 to TRBJ2-3; D might be TRBD1 (6 bases). V lost 5 bases and J 5 bases, leaving 14 bases between the germline ends. From germline, CDR1 is SGHVS and CDR2 FQNEAQ. This CDR3 contains 14 residues. The CDR3 is CASSPSNREDTQYF. In DNA form, the CDR3 reads TGTGCCAGCAGCCCATCTAACAGGGAAGATACGCAGTATTTT.

The V call is TRBV20-1, the J call TRBJ1-5, with a weak D call TRBD1 (5 bases). The CDR3 contains 12 residues. CDR1 is DFQATT and CDR2 is SNEGSKA in the germline V gene (reference sequence). Between the trimmed V and J ends, which lost 6 bases and 4 bases, there was a span of 10 bases. In DNA, the CDR3 is TGCAGTGCAAATACAGGAAATCAGCCCCAGCATTTT. Protein product: CSANTGNQPQHF.

This clonotype was recorded a few times. The J gene is TRBJ2-2, the V gene TRBV29-1; no firm D call. CDR3 length: 14 amino acids. The germline gives CDR1 SQVTM, CDR2 ANQGSEA. Trimming left V 2 bases short and J 4 bases short, with 11 bases between. CDR3 DNA: TGCAGCGTTGAAACTCCCAAAAGCACCGGGGAGCTGTTTTTT. This codes for CSVETPKSTGELFF.

This chain uses TRBV21-1 with TRBJ2-7; whether TRBD1, the table's D call, matches the DNA was not checked. TRBV21-1 is a recognized pseudogene. The CDR3 is made up of 16 amino acids. CDR3 residues: CASSSRTGAPVGEQYV. In DNA form, the CDR3 reads TGTGCCAGCAGCTCCCGGACAGGGGCACCTGTGGGAGAGCAGTACGTC.

This chain joins TRBV20-1 and TRBJ2-5; TRBD1 matches at 8 bases. Germline trimming cut 5 bases from V and 2 bases from J; bases unmatched to any gene: 7. This CDR3 is built from 14 residues. Germline V lookup: CDR1 DFQATT, CDR2 SNEGSKA (reference sequence). The CDR3 spells CSASRQGRQETQYF. CDR3 sequence (DNA): TGCAGTGCTTCAAGACAGGGGAGACAAGAGACCCAGTACTTC.

This clonotype was counted only a few times. This sequence joins TRBV7-2 and TRBJ1-6; 8 bases match TRBD1. In germline, CDR1 is SGHTA, CDR2 FQGNSA. The CDR3 consists of 15 residues. Trimming removed 6 bases from V and 8 bases from J; junction bases left unmatched: 9. The CDR3 DNA reads TGTGCCAGCAGACAGGCAGGGGGCGGCGATTCACCCCTCCACTTT. Its translation is CASRQAGGGDSPLHF.

The chain uses TRBV27 and TRBJ2-2; 9 bases fit TRBD1. Germline assignment: CDR1 MNHEY and CDR2 SMNVEV (reference sequence). This CDR3 has 17 residues. After removal of 5 bases from V and 3 bases from J, the junction contained 10 bases not matched to a gene. The CDR3 here is CASSTKQGAKYTGELFF. DNA for the CDR3: TGTGCCAGCAGTACCAAACAGGGGGCGAAATACACCGGGGAGCTGTTTTTT.

The chain carries TRBV5-1 and TRBJ1-2; the D is unclear. Germline V CDR1 and CDR2: SGHRS, YFSETQ. The germline V and J ends were trimmed by 2 bases and 1 base, with 6 bases remaining between them. This CDR3 has 13 residues. The CDR3 nucleotides read TGCGCCAGCAGCTTAGATGATAACTATGGCTACACCTTC. It codes for CASSLDDNYGYTF.

This clonotype was counted at least ten times. The chain joins TRBV7-2 to TRBJ2-3; 8 bases match TRBD2. Germline CDR1 and CDR2: SGHTA and FQGNSA. With 3 bases clipped from V and 4 bases from J, the junction kept 12 bases outside the gene matches. This CDR3 contains 17 residues. For the CDR3, the DNA is TGTGCCAGCAGCTTCCTCTCCAGCGGGGGAAGGTCAGATACGCAGTATTTT. Amino acid sequence: CASSFLSSGGRSDTQYF.